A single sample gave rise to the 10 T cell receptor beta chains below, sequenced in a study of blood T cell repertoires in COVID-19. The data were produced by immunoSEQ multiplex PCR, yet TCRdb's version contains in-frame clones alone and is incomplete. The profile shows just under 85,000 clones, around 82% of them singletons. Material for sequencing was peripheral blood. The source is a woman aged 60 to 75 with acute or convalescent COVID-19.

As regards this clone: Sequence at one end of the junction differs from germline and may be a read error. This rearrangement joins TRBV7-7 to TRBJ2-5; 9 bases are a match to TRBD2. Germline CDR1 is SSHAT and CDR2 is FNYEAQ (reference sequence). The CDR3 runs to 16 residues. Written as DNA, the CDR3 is TGTGCTAGCAGCTTAGCGCGAGCGGGGGGACAAGAGACCCAGTACTTC. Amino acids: CASSLARAGGQETQYF.

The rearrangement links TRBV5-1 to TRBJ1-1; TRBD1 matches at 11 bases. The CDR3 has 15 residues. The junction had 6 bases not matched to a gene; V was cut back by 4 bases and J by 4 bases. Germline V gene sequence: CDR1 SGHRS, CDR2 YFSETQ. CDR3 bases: TGCGCCAGCAGCCGGACAGGGGGCGCCGGCACTGAAGCTTTCTTT. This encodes CASSRTGGAGTEAFF.

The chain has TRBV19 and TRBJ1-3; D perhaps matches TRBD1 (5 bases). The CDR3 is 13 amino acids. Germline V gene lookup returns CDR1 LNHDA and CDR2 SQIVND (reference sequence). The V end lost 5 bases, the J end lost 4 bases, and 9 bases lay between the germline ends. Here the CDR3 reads CASSFDRGNTIYF. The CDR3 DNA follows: TGTGCCAGTAGTTTTGACAGAGGAAACACCATATATTTT.

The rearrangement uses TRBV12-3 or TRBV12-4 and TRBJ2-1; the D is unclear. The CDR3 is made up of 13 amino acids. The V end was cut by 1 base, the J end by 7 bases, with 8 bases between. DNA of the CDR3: TGTGCCAGCAGTTTAGGGGCGTGGAATGAGCAGTTCTTC. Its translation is CASSLGAWNEQFF.

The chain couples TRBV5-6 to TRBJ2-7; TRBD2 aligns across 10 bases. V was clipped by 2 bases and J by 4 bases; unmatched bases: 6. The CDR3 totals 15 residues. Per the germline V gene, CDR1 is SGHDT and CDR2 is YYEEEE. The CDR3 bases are TGTGCCAGCAGCTTTAGAGTAGCGGGAGGTTACGAGCAGTACTTC. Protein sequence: CASSFRVAGGYEQYF.

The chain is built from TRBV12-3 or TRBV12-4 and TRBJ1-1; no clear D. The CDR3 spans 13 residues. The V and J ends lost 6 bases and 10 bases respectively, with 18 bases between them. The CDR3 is CASSSVSGLGAFF. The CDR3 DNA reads TGTGCCAGCAGCTCCGTCAGTGGGCTTGGAGCTTTCTTT.

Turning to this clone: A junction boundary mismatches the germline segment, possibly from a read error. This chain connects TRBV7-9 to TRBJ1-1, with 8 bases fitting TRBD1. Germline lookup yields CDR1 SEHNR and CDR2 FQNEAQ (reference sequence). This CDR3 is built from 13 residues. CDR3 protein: CASSLETGVDPQF. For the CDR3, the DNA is TGTGCCAGCAGCTTAGAGACAGGGGTGGACCCCCAATTT.

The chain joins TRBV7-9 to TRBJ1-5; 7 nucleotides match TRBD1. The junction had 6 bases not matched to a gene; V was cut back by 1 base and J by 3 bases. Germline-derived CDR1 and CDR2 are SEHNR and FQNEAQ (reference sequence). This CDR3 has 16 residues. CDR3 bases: TGTGCCAGCAGCTTAGGGGCAGGGGGAGACAATCAGCCCCAGCATTTT. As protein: CASSLGAGGDNQPQHF.

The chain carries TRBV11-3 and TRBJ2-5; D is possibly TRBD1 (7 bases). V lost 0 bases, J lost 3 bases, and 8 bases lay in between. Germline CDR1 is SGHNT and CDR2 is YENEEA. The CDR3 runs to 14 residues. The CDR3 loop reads CASSLDRGEETQYF. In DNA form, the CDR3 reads TGTGCCAGCAGCTTAGACAGGGGGGAAGAGACCCAGTACTTC.

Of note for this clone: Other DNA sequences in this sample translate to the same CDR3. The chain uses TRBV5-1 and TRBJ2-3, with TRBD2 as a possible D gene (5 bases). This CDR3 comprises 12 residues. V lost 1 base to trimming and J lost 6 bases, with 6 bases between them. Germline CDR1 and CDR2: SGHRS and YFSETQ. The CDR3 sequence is CASSLPGDTQYF. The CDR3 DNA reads TGCGCCAGCAGCTTGCCGGGGGATACGCAGTATTTT. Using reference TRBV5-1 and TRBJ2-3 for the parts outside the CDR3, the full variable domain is KAGVTQTPRYLIKTRGQQVTLSCSPISGHRSVSWYQQTPGQGLQFLFEYFSETQRNKGNFPGRFSGRQFSNSRSEMNVSTLELGDSALYLCASSLPGDTQYFGPGTRLTVL.